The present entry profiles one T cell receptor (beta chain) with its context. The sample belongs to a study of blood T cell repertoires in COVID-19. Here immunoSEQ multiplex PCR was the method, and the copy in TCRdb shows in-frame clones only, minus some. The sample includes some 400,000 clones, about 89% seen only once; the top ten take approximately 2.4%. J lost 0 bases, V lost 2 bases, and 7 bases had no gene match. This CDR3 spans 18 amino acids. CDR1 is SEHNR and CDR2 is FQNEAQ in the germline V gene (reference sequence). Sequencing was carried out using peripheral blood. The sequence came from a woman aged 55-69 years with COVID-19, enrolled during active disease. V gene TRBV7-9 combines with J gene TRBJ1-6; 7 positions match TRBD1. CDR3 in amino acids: CASSLLATGSSYNSPLHF. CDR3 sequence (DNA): TGTGCCAGCAGCTTACTAGCGACAGGGAGCTCCTATAATTCACCCCTCCACTTT.